These T cell receptor beta chains were read from a single sample in a study of CD8+CD57+ T cells in acquired aplastic anemia. TCRdb re-derived calls from the reads in MiXCR, one entry per CDR3 protein. The table records about 160,000 distinct CDR3 sequences, about 70% of them present only once. Sequencing used sorted CD4+, CD8+, or CD8+CD57+ T cells (not recorded which) from PBMCs. Source of these receptors: a human donor with aplastic anemia. CDR3s include the opening cysteine and the closing phenylalanine or tryptophan. Each record gives: clone size, J gene, D gene, V gene, CDR3 protein, CDR3 DNA. D genes are given only for firm matches. For some rows the clone size is stated as once, few or many, or as a class when expanded; others skip it.

abundance: NA; j_gene: TRBJ2-5; d_gene: NA; v_gene: TRBV12-3/TRBV12-4; CDR3aa: CASVDMGETQYF; CDR3nt: TGTGCCAGCGTTGACATGGGAGAGACCCAGTACTTC
abundance: NA; j_gene: TRBJ2-5; d_gene: NA; v_gene: TRBV7-3; CDR3aa: CASSLKASLQETQYF; CDR3nt: TGTGCCAGCAGCTTAAAAGCTAGCCTACAAGAGACCCAGTACTTC
abundance: NA; j_gene: TRBJ2-3; d_gene: NA; v_gene: TRBV7-3; CDR3aa: CASSLRDTDTQYF; CDR3nt: TGTGCCAGCAGCTTACGCGACACAGATACGCAGTATTTT
abundance: NA; j_gene: TRBJ1-2; d_gene: NA; v_gene: TRBV7-9; CDR3aa: CASSLAQAINYGYTF; CDR3nt: TGTGCCAGCAGCTTAGCACAGGCCATTAACTATGGCTACACCTTC
abundance: NA; j_gene: TRBJ1-4; d_gene: TRBD1; v_gene: TRBV6-1; CDR3aa: CASSEQEGQGIIATNEKLFF; CDR3nt: TGTGCCAGCAGTGAACAGGAAGGACAGGGGATTATTGCAACTAATGAAAAACTGTTTTTT
abundance: once; j_gene: TRBJ1-6; d_gene: TRBD1; v_gene: TRBV20-1; CDR3aa: CSARDNRQGASVSPLHF; CDR3nt: TGCAGTGCTAGAGATAATCGACAGGGGGCTAGTGTTTCACCCCTCCACTTT
abundance: NA; j_gene: TRBJ1-1; d_gene: NA; v_gene: TRBV19; CDR3aa: CASSMGVSTEAFF; CDR3nt: TGTGCCAGTAGTATGGGAGTTTCCACTGAAGCTTTCTTT
abundance: NA; j_gene: TRBJ1-1; d_gene: NA; v_gene: TRBV12-3/TRBV12-4; CDR3aa: CASSGTVYTEAFF; CDR3nt: TGTGCCAGCAGTGGAACAGTCTACACTGAAGCTTTCTTT
abundance: NA; j_gene: TRBJ1-3; d_gene: NA; v_gene: TRBV10-3; CDR3aa: CAISEWGSSGNTIYF; CDR3nt: TGTGCCATCAGTGAGTGGGGGAGCTCTGGAAACACCATATATTTT
abundance: NA; j_gene: TRBJ2-1; d_gene: TRBD1; v_gene: TRBV24-1; CDR3aa: CATSAPRQGRDEQFF; CDR3nt: TGTGCCACCAGTGCCCCGAGACAGGGAAGGGATGAGCAGTTCTTC
abundance: few; j_gene: TRBJ2-7; d_gene: NA; v_gene: TRBV2; CDR3aa: CASSYDQGHLSYEQYF; CDR3nt: TGTGCCAGCAGTTACGACCAGGGGCACCTATCCTACGAGCAGTACTTC
abundance: NA; j_gene: TRBJ2-7; d_gene: NA; v_gene: TRBV20-1; CDR3aa: CSAIIRGKPYEQYF; CDR3nt: TGCAGTGCGATCATCAGGGGAAAACCCTACGAGCAGTACTTC
abundance: few; j_gene: TRBJ2-7; d_gene: TRBD1; v_gene: TRBV15; CDR3aa: CATSRGTGVYEQYF; CDR3nt: TGTGCCACCAGCAGAGGGACAGGTGTCTACGAGCAGTACTTC
abundance: NA; j_gene: TRBJ2-5; d_gene: TRBD2; v_gene: TRBV12-3/TRBV12-4; CDR3aa: CASSVGEGREGETQYF; CDR3nt: TGTGCCAGCAGTGTGGGGGAGGGACGGGAGGGGGAGACCCAGTACTTC
abundance: NA; j_gene: TRBJ2-2; d_gene: TRBD2; v_gene: TRBV6-4; CDR3aa: CASSGAGGFNELFF; CDR3nt: TGTGCCAGCAGTGGAGCGGGGGGGTTCAATGAACTGTTTTTT
abundance: once; j_gene: TRBJ2-5; d_gene: TRBD2; v_gene: TRBV7-3; CDR3aa: CASSLTSGHQETQYF; CDR3nt: TGTGCCAGCAGCCTAACTAGCGGGCACCAAGAGACCCAGTACTTC
abundance: NA; j_gene: TRBJ2-5; d_gene: TRBD2; v_gene: TRBV9; CDR3aa: CASSVRPLAGGPKETQYF; CDR3nt: TGTGCCAGCAGCGTAAGGCCGCTAGCGGGAGGGCCTAAAGAGACCCAGTACTTC
abundance: NA; j_gene: TRBJ2-7; d_gene: TRBD1; v_gene: TRBV7-3; CDR3aa: CASSRATGGINEQYF; CDR3nt: TGTGCCAGCAGCCGAGCTACAGGGGGCATAAACGAGCAGTACTTC
abundance: NA; j_gene: TRBJ1-1; d_gene: TRBD1; v_gene: TRBV5-1; CDR3aa: CASSQMDRANTEAFF; CDR3nt: TGCGCCAGCAGCCAGATGGACAGGGCGAACACTGAAGCTTTCTTT
abundance: many; j_gene: TRBJ2-1; d_gene: NA; v_gene: TRBV7-2; CDR3aa: CASSMLGGFNNEQFF; CDR3nt: TGTGCCAGCAGCATGTTGGGGGGCTTTAACAATGAGCAGTTCTTC
abundance: NA; j_gene: TRBJ1-1; d_gene: NA; v_gene: TRBV7-9; CDR3aa: CASSQGARNTEAFF; CDR3nt: TGTGCCAGCAGCCAAGGGGCCAGGAACACTGAAGCTTTCTTT
abundance: NA; j_gene: TRBJ2-3; d_gene: TRBD1; v_gene: TRBV5-1; CDR3aa: CASSLGDRAADTQYF; CDR3nt: TGCGCCAGCAGCTTGGGGGACAGGGCCGCAGATACGCAGTATTTT
abundance: NA; j_gene: TRBJ1-5; d_gene: NA; v_gene: TRBV24-1; CDR3aa: CDTPGPGVNQPQHF; CDR3nt: TGTGACACTCCCGGCCCAGGGGTTAATCAGCCCCAGCATTTT
abundance: NA; j_gene: TRBJ2-3; d_gene: TRBD2; v_gene: TRBV7-3; CDR3aa: CASSRGPTSGSADTQYF; CDR3nt: TGTGCCAGCAGCCGCGGCCCCACTAGCGGGAGTGCAGATACGCAGTATTTT
abundance: NA; j_gene: TRBJ1-2; d_gene: NA; v_gene: TRBV5-6; CDR3aa: CASSVAAGGESNYGYTF; CDR3nt: TGTGCCAGCAGCGTAGCCGCGGGAGGGGAAAGTAACTATGGCTACACCTTC
abundance: NA; j_gene: TRBJ2-7; d_gene: TRBD2; v_gene: TRBV24-1; CDR3aa: CATPNEQGLAGNSYEQYF; CDR3nt: TGTGCCACCCCCAACGAGCAGGGACTAGCGGGCAACTCCTACGAGCAGTACTTC
abundance: NA; j_gene: TRBJ1-2; d_gene: NA; v_gene: TRBV19; CDR3aa: CASSTTGRLNYGYTF; CDR3nt: TGTGCCAGTAGTACAACAGGGCGTTTGAACTATGGCTACACCTTC
abundance: many; j_gene: TRBJ2-7; d_gene: TRBD1; v_gene: TRBV10-3; CDR3aa: CAINGQVSYEQYF; CDR3nt: TGTGCCATCAATGGACAGGTCTCCTACGAGCAGTACTTC
abundance: NA; j_gene: TRBJ2-3; d_gene: NA; v_gene: TRBV3-1; CDR3aa: CASTHSGVDTDTQYF; CDR3nt: TGTGCCAGCACCCATAGTGGGGTAGACACAGATACGCAGTATTTT
abundance: NA; j_gene: TRBJ2-5; d_gene: NA; v_gene: TRBV29-1; CDR3aa: CSAGGGGEQETQYF; CDR3nt: TGCAGCGCCGGGGGCGGGGGAGAACAAGAGACCCAGTACTTC
abundance: NA; j_gene: TRBJ2-3; d_gene: TRBD1; v_gene: TRBV7-9; CDR3aa: CASSYSTRTGVSTDTQYF; CDR3nt: TGTGCCAGCAGCTACTCGACAAGGACAGGGGTTAGCACAGATACGCAGTATTTT
abundance: few; j_gene: TRBJ1-5; d_gene: NA; v_gene: TRBV7-9; CDR3aa: CASSLGGDQPQHF; CDR3nt: TGTGCCAGCAGCTTAGGGGGGGACCAGCCCCAGCATTTT
abundance: once; j_gene: TRBJ2-7; d_gene: TRBD1; v_gene: TRBV10-3; CDR3aa: CAISDRGRVERTHEQYF; CDR3nt: TGTGCCATCAGCGACAGGGGGCGCGTTGAGAGGACCCACGAGCAGTACTTC
abundance: NA; j_gene: TRBJ2-1; d_gene: TRBD1; v_gene: TRBV5-1; CDR3aa: CASTGPQGQDNEQFF; CDR3nt: TGCGCCAGCACCGGACCACAGGGGCAGGACAATGAGCAGTTCTTC
abundance: few; j_gene: TRBJ2-7; d_gene: TRBD2; v_gene: TRBV24-1; CDR3aa: CATSDWTSGGVDEQYF; CDR3nt: TGTGCCACCAGTGATTGGACTAGCGGAGGGGTGGACGAGCAGTACTTC
abundance: once; j_gene: TRBJ1-6; d_gene: NA; v_gene: TRBV7-7; CDR3aa: CASSLGGDNSPLHF; CDR3nt: TGTGCCAGCAGCTTGGGCGGAGATAATTCACCCCTCCACTTT
abundance: NA; j_gene: TRBJ2-5; d_gene: NA; v_gene: TRBV7-9; CDR3aa: CASSVVEGRTQYF; CDR3nt: TGTGCCAGCAGCGTAGTCGAGGGAAGGACCCAGTACTTC
abundance: NA; j_gene: TRBJ2-5; d_gene: NA; v_gene: TRBV20-1; CDR3aa: CSAQPEVRATAGETQYF; CDR3nt: TGCAGTGCTCAGCCCGAGGTGAGGGCCACCGCCGGGGAGACCCAGTACTTC
abundance: NA; j_gene: TRBJ2-1; d_gene: NA; v_gene: TRBV20-1; CDR3aa: CSARGAPLYNEQFF; CDR3nt: TGCAGTGCTAGGGGGGCTCCACTGTACAATGAGCAGTTCTTC
abundance: NA; j_gene: TRBJ2-5; d_gene: TRBD1; v_gene: TRBV6-1; CDR3aa: CASSPGTGGETQYF; CDR3nt: TGTGCCAGCAGCCCCGGGACAGGAGGAGAGACCCAGTACTTC
abundance: NA; j_gene: TRBJ1-2; d_gene: NA; v_gene: TRBV6-2/TRBV6-3; CDR3aa: CASSYEGFGYTF; CDR3nt: TGTGCCAGCAGTTACGAAGGGTTTGGCTACACCTTC
abundance: NA; j_gene: TRBJ2-2; d_gene: NA; v_gene: TRBV5-5; CDR3aa: CASSRTNTGELFF; CDR3nt: TGTGCCAGCAGCCGAACGAACACCGGGGAGCTGTTTTTT
abundance: NA; j_gene: TRBJ2-7; d_gene: NA; v_gene: TRBV7-6; CDR3aa: CASSIGDFSYEQYF; CDR3nt: TGTGCCAGCAGCATAGGCGACTTCTCCTACGAGCAGTACTTC
abundance: NA; j_gene: TRBJ2-3; d_gene: TRBD2; v_gene: TRBV5-1; CDR3aa: CASSLAGTDTQYF; CDR3nt: TGTGCCAGTAGCCTAGCGGGCACAGATACGCAGTATTTT
abundance: many; j_gene: TRBJ1-2; d_gene: NA; v_gene: TRBV2; CDR3aa: CASTPTPASNYGYTF; CDR3nt: TGTGCCAGCACCCCGACACCTGCTTCTAACTATGGCTACACCTTC
abundance: NA; j_gene: TRBJ2-5; d_gene: TRBD2; v_gene: TRBV20-1; CDR3aa: CSAGGRGDQETQYF; CDR3nt: TGCAGTGCAGGTGGGCGGGGGGACCAAGAGACCCAGTACTTC
abundance: NA; j_gene: TRBJ2-6; d_gene: TRBD1; v_gene: TRBV14; CDR3aa: CASSPLPGQYSGANVLTF; CDR3nt: TGTGCCAGCAGCCCGCTCCCGGGACAGTACTCTGGGGCCAACGTCCTGACTTTC
abundance: few; j_gene: TRBJ2-1; d_gene: TRBD2; v_gene: TRBV7-2; CDR3aa: CASSFYLAGGGDEQFF; CDR3nt: TGTGCCAGCAGCTTCTACCTAGCGGGGGGGGGGGATGAGCAGTTCTTC
abundance: once; j_gene: TRBJ2-2; d_gene: NA; v_gene: TRBV7-9; CDR3aa: CASSLGGRGELFF; CDR3nt: TGTGCCAGCAGCTTAGGGGGGCGAGGGGAGCTGTTTTTT
abundance: many; j_gene: TRBJ2-1; d_gene: TRBD1; v_gene: TRBV10-3; CDR3aa: CAISEYRGPSYNEQFF; CDR3nt: TGTGCCATCAGTGAGTACAGGGGGCCTTCCTACAATGAGCAGTTCTTC
abundance: NA; j_gene: TRBJ1-2; d_gene: NA; v_gene: TRBV5-4; CDR3aa: CASSQDASNYGYTF; CDR3nt: TGTGCCAGCAGCCAGGATGCCTCTAACTATGGCTACACCTTC